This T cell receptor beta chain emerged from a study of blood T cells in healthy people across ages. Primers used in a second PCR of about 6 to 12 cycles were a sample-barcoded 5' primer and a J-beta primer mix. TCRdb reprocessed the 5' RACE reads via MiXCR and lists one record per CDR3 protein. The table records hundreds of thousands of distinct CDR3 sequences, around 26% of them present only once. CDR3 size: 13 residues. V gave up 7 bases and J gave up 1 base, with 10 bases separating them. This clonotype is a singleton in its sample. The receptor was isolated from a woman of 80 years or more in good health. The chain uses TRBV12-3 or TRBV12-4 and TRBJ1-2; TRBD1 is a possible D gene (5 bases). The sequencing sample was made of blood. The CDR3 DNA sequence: TGTGCCAGCAAGAGGGGAAATAACTATGGCTACACCTTC. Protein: CASKRGNNYGYTF.